Listed here is a single TCR beta chain. Its antigen is currently unknown. The sample belongs to a study of T cells in tuberculosis. Points from the study as a whole: Active tuberculosis alpha repertoires lay closer to GMM-specific TCRs than controls'. A GMM-specific repertoire classifier reached about 90% accuracy, AUROC about 0.87. Selection depended on which cryopreserved specimens were available.

Measured with immunoSEQ multiplex PCR; TCRdb has only the in-frame clones, and not every one. This table has 25,000 to 35,000 clones, about 90% appearing once. The sample's time point: new active TB diagnosis, blood taken before or within 7 days of starting treatment. Germline V gives CDR1 SGHDN, CDR2 FVKESK. This CDR3 region has 15 residues. V lost 2 bases and J lost 2; bases outside the gene matches: 5. The source material was PBMCs, sampled at tuberculosis diagnosis. The J gene is TRBJ1-2, the V gene TRBV14, with TRBD1 matching over 7 bases. The origin of this receptor is an adult with tuberculosis. The CDR3 nucleotides read TGTGCCAGCAGCCAATCGGGACAGTTAAACTATGGCTACACCTTC. This encodes CASSQSGQLNYGYTF.